This T cell receptor (beta chain) was documented in a study of immune cell composition in non-small cell lung cancer. Study in general: Most cases were lung adenocarcinoma or squamous cell carcinoma. Study-level points and caveats: Top 10 clone scores and clonality were higher in squamous than adenocarcinoma.

Losses at the gene ends were 1 base for V and 2 bases for J; bases not matched to a gene: 2. Germline V CDR1 and CDR2: MGHRA, YSYEKL. This CDR3 has 15 residues. This clone occurred once. What it binds is unknown. Generated by immunoSEQ multiplex PCR, the TCRdb table keeps only in-frame clones and is missing some. The sample yields more than 3,000 clones, 70% to 85% seen once. Specimen: lung tumor tissue. This clonotype was obtained from a human donor with non-small cell lung cancer. The chain has TRBV4-1 and TRBJ1-3; TRBD1 agrees at 7 bases. The CDR3 DNA sequence: TGCGCCAGCAGCCAAGTACAGGGGACTGGAAACACCATATATTTT. This sequence encodes CASSQVQGTGNTIYF.